This TCR beta chain is from a study of cytomegalovirus exposure and HLA in healthy donors. It was with 60 Vbeta and 13 Jbeta primers that the PCR ran. Study processing details: Approximately 79 million unique TCR beta chains, roughly 11 million of them shared, were counted by a later analysis. Measured with immunoSEQ multiplex PCR; TCRdb has only the in-frame clones, and not every one. V, J and clone size are those of that table, while D and trimming were read from the DNA. The table has some 150,000 clones, 75% to 90% seen once. Trimming removed 5 bases from V and 10 bases from J; junction bases left unmatched: 10. This CDR3 is built from 13 residues. The germline gives CDR1 MGHRA, CDR2 YSYEKL.

The chain couples TRBV4-1 to TRBJ1-1; 7 bases fit TRBD1. Material for sequencing was PBMCs. The receptor was isolated from a woman aged 25 to 39 in good health and CMV-seronegative. The CDR3: CASSWTGRGGAFF. The CDR3 DNA sequence: TGCGCCAGCAGCTGGACAGGTCGGGGTGGAGCTTTCTTT.